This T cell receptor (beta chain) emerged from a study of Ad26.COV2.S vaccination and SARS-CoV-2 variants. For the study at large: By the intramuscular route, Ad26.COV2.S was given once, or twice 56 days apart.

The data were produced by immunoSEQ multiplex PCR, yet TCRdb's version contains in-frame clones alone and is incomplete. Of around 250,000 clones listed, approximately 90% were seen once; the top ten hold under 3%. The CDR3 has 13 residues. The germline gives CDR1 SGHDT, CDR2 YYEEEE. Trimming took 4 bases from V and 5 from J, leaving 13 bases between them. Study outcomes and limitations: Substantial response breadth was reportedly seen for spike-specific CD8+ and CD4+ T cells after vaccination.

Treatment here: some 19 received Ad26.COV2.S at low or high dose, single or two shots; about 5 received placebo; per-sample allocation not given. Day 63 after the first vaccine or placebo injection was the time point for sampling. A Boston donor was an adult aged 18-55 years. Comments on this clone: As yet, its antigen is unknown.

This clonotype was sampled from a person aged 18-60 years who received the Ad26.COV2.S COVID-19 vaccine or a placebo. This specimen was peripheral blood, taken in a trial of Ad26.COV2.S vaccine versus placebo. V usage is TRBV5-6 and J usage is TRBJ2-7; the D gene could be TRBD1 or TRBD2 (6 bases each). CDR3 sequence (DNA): TGTGCCAGCAGCGTCTGGGGGGCCCACGAGCAGTACTTC. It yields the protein CASSVWGAHEQYF.